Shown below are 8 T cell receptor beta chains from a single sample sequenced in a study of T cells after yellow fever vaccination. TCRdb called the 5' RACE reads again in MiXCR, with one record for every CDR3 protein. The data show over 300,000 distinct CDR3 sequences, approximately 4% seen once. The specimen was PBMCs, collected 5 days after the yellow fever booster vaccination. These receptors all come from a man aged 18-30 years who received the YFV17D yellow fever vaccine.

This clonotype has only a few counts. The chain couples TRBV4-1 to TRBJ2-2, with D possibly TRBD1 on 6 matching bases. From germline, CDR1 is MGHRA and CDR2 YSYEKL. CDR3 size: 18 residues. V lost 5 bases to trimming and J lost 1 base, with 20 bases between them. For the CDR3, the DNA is TGCGCCAGCAGCGCCCACACTGGAACAGGGAGGAACACCGGGGAGCTGTTTTTT. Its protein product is CASSAHTGTGRNTGELFF.

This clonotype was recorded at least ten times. This CDR3 is CASSQGAYGYTF. In DNA, the CDR3 is TGTGCCAGCTCACAAGGGGCCTATGGCTACACCTTC. The chain combines TRBV18 with TRBJ1-2; TRBD1 is a possible D gene (5 bases). V was cut by 4 bases and J by 4 bases, with 7 bases left in between. CDR3 length: 12 amino acids. Germline V gene sequence: CDR1 KGHSH, CDR2 LQKENI. The variable domain in full, with the rest retrieved from reference TRBV18 and TRBJ1-2, is NAGVMQNPRHLVRRRGQEARLRCSPMKGHSHVYWYRQLPEEGLKFMVYLQKENIIDESGMPKERFSAEFPKEGPSILRIQQVVRGDSAAYFCASSQGAYGYTFGSGTRLTVV.

CDR3 nucleotides: TGCAGTGCTAGAATAATCGGGACAGGTTATGGTACGCAGTATTTT. This translates into CSARIIGTGYGTQYF. V is TRBV20-1 and J is TRBJ2-3, with TRBD1 identical over 8 bases. Germline V gives CDR1 DFQATT, CDR2 SNEGSKA (reference sequence). The V and J ends lost 2 bases and 8 bases, in that order; junction bases with no gene match: 12. The CDR3 is made up of 15 amino acids.

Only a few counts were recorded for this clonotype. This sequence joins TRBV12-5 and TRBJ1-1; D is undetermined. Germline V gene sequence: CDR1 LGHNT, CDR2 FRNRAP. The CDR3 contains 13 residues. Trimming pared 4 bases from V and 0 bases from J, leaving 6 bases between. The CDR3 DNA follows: TGTGCTAGTGGTTGGGAAATGAACACTGAAGCTTTCTTT. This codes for CASGWEMNTEAFF. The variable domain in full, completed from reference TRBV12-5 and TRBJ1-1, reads DARVTQTPRHKVTEMGQEVTMRCQPILGHNTVFWYRQTMMQGLELLAYFRNRAPLDDSGMPKDRFSAEMPDATLATLKIQPSEPRDSAVYFCASGWEMNTEAFFGQGTRLTVV.

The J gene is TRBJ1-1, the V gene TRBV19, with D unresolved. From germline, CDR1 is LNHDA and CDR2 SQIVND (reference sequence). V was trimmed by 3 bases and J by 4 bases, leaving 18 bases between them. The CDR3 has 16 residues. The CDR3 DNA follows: TGTGCCAGTAGTATTGGGTTGAGCGCCCCGGCCACTGAAGCTTTCTTT. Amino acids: CASSIGLSAPATEAFF.

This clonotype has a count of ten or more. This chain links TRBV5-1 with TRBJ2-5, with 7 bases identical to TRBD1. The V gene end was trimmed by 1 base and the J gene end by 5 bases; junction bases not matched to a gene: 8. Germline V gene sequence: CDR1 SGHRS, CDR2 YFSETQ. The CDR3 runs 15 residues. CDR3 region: CASSLMVGGEETQYF. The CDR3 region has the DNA TGCGCCAGCAGCTTGATGGTAGGGGGCGAGGAGACCCAGTACTTC.

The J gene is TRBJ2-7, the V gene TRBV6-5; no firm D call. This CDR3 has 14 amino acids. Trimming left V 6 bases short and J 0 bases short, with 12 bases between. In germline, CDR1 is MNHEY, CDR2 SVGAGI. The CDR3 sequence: CASSPWSPSYEQYF. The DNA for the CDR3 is TGTGCCAGCAGCCCCTGGTCCCCCTCCTACGAGCAGTACTTC.

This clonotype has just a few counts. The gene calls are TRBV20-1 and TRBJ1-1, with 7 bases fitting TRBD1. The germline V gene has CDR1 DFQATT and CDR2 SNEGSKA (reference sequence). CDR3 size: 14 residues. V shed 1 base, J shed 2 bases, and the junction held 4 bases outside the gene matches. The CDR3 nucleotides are TGCAGTGCTAGAGGGACAGGAGGTAACACTGAAGCTTTCTTT. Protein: CSARGTGGNTEAFF.